This TCR beta chain was identified during a study of vaccination effects on CD4 cells after COVID-19. About the research overall: Viral peptide pools were used in the ViraFEST assay to expand antigen-specific CD4+ T cells, and sequencing came afterward. Participants completed two doses of the BNT162b2 or mRNA-1273 vaccine. Two convalescent patients provided samples 16 days and one week prevaccination.

The method was immunoSEQ multiplex PCR; TCRdb's version includes in-frame clones alone and lacks a portion of them. The sample comprises 50,000 to 75,000 clones, more than 60% of which are singletons, and around a quarter rests with the top ten. Study-wide results and caveats: Both infection-induced and vaccine-induced clones contracted markedly at late post-vaccination timepoints.

A note on this clone: What it recognizes is unknown.

Culture lasted about ten days before CD4+ T cell isolation. This CDR3 has 17 residues. Trimming took off 3 bases at V and 1 base at J, with 18 bases between the two ends. Germline CDR1 and CDR2: KGHSH and LQKENI. The chain recombines TRBV18 with TRBJ1-1, with D possibly being TRBD1 (6 bases). Sequencing was performed on CD4+ T cells from PBMCs cultured without peptide, taken before COVID-19 vaccination. This clonotype originated in a human donor who had a prior SARS-CoV-2 infection. Written as DNA, the CDR3 is TGTGCCAGCTCACCCAATCCGGGACACGGGCAGAACACTGAAGCTTTCTTT. This translates into CASSPNPGHGQNTEAFF.